The source of this T cell receptor (beta chain) is a study of cytotoxic CD8 clonotypes in ibrutinib-treated CLL. In the study overall: The study recorded mean values of approximately 260,000 productive templates and 80,000 to 100,000 productive rearrangements per sample.

Produced via immunoSEQ multiplex PCR; TCRdb's table is partial and in-frame only. This sample has 100,000 to 150,000 clones, with 75% to 90% found just once. Study results and limitations: At baseline, clonality was higher than in age-matched healthy donors and correlated with CD8+ counts.

Germline V gene sequence: CDR1 SGHVS, CDR2 FQNEAQ. The CDR3 sequence is 17 residues long. The V gene end was trimmed by 5 bases and the J gene end by 5 bases; junction bases not matched to a gene: 13. Concerning this clone itself: Its antigen is currently unknown.

This sequence was found in a human donor with chronic lymphocytic leukemia. The sequencing used PBMCs, collected after 24 months of ibrutinib treatment. The chain combines TRBV7-8 with TRBJ2-2; 8 bases match TRBD2. In nucleotides, the CDR3 is TGTGCCAGCAGCCCTCGAAGTAGCGGGAATCCGACCGGGGAGCTGTTTTTT. As protein: CASSPRSSGNPTGELFF.